This TCR beta chain derives from a study of naive and memory T cell subsets (dated by TCRdb to about 2017). About the study as a whole: An open-source, UMI-based TCR alpha and beta sequencing pipeline was applied to sorted naive and memory peripheral blood T cell subsets. The results of the functional CMV T cell responses matched the IgG serology results in every case. RNA was DNase-treated and reverse transcribed with TCR constant-region primers, mostly using SuperScript III. Here is what the overall study found, with its caveats: A power law was followed by TCR abundance, with an exponent that differed between naive and memory subsets but was consistent across the three individuals. Following error correction, more than 95% of naive TCR sequences occurred only once, which made naive abundance distributions much steeper than those of memory subsets. The repertoire findings for the naive and memory subsets could not be validated, as no ground truth was available. A few larger clonotypes were present in naive repertoires, particularly the CD8 repertoires, and these clonotypes were possibly memory cells re-expressing CD45RA. RNA-based TCR counts may be affected by expression changes linked to T cell activation and differentiation. In both CD4 and CD8 cells, the Gini index increased while Shannon and inverse Simpson diversity decreased from naive through CM, EM and EMRA. Clonotypes were defined as single alpha or beta chain sequences, not paired alpha/beta receptors.

The germline V gene supplies CDR1 MNHEY and CDR2 SVGEGT. The CDR3 runs 14 amino acids, cysteine and phenylalanine included. The read is trimmed to its CDR3 DNA, 42 bases read in frame from base 1. Between the V and J ends, shortened by 2 bases and 6 bases respectively, the junction contains 11 bases. From the second PCR step on, the TCR alpha and beta chain libraries were amplified in separate reactions. To determine each donor's CMV status, fresh PBMCs were stimulated overnight with CMV viral lysate, and IFNgamma production from CD4+ T cells was then assessed. CD4 T cells were positively selected with Miltenyi beads, followed by positive selection of CD8 T cells from the CD4-negative fraction. After staining for CD3, CD4, CD8, CD45RA, CD27 and a live/dead dye, cells were sorted on a BD Aria II into four subsets based on CD45RA and CD27. Blood was obtained from a few healthy volunteers, and the blood from each volunteer was fractionated into CD4 and CD8 T cells and subsequently into four differentiation subsets. Around 130 ml of peripheral blood was drawn per donor, and PBMC were isolated by Ficoll-Paque PLUS density-gradient centrifugation. After sorting, cells were lysed in RLT buffer, RNA was extracted using a Qiagen RNeasy kit, and the extracted RNA was stored at -80 degrees C.

Preparation of the library involved UMI-ligation and nested PCR. The beta constant-region primer consisted of an equimolar mixture of two oligonucleotides that together covered TRBC1 and TRBC2. T4 RNA ligase 1 ligated a single-stranded oligonucleotide carrying the SP2 primer and a 12-nucleotide UMI to the cDNA 3' end. The ligated cDNA went through four rounds of PCR with nested alpha and beta constant-region primers together with the SP2 primer. Incubation of the ligation reaction was carried out at 16 degrees C for roughly 19-25 hours. PCR2 was typically performed as a SYBR Green qPCR and was stopped at a predetermined threshold so that over-amplification was prevented. Every purification after the first one was done using Agencourt AMPure XP magnetic beads. Libraries were quantified by Qubit and checked on a TapeStation, with a main peak expected near 650 bp. Sequencing of the pooled libraries was done on an Illumina MiSeq using v2 2x251 paired-end kits, which typically yielded roughly 0.85-2.3 million reads per sample. Each sample library was pooled at about 4.4 nM, and about 5-8% PhiX was included to improve cluster recognition. Per the authors' processing: V and J genes were assigned to Demultiplexor-processed FASTQ reads by Decombinator through tag matching, with a single base-pair mismatch being allowed. UMIs were used by Collapsinator to correct both sequencing errors and frequency errors arising from PCR heterogeneity. TCRs were translated and CDR3s were extracted from the conserved cysteine to the FGXG phenylalanine by CDR3Translator, with non-productive sequences being flagged. Gini, Shannon entropy and inverse Simpson indices were calculated on repertoires subsampled to equal numbers of UMI-defined TCRs. Clonotype abundance distributions were fitted to a power law by maximum likelihood within the linear range. When run on a single naive CD8 sample, MIGEC and the pipeline yielded similar UMI counts, similar unique TCR numbers and similar clonal distributions. In one analysis, naive TCRs that were also found in any memory subset of the same donor were excluded from the naive repertoire. The repertoires were searched for roughly 7,900 CMV-associated CDR3 sequences that had been compiled from VDJdb and a published dataset. In-frame beta chains were kept once TCRdb had trimmed the public reads at Q25 with fastp and called clones with MiXCR. Rows are combined by CDR3 protein, so each entry shows the most common genes and DNA. TCRdb's processing, not the authors' own work, is the source of the V and J calls. This sample holds 150,000 or so distinct CDR3 sequences; about a sixth were observed only once. Approximately 0.13% of the sample belongs to the ten largest clones.

This clonotype was seen ten or more times. The antigen this receptor binds is unknown. Per-base qualities were not stored, and no clone one base away is much larger. This sequence was found in a human donor in good health. The sample consisted of naive CD4+ T cells from blood. The cell subset or site label, read with the paper, signifies: naive T cells, CD45RA high CD27+. The sequence is built from TRBV6-2 or TRBV6-3 and TRBJ1-5; D gene: possibly TRBD1, on 5 matching bases. The DNA is TGTGCCAGCAGTTACGTCGGGGGTAGTCAGCCCCAGCATTTT. Protein translation: CASSYVGGSQPQHF.